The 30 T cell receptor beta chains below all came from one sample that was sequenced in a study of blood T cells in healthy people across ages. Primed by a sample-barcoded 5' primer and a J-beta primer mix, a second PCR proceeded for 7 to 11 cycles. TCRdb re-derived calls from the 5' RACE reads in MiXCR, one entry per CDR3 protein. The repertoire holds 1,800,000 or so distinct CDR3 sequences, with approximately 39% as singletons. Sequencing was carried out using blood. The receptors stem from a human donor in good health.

CDR3 in amino acids: CASSRDRAGHEQYF. CDR3 DNA sequence: TGCGCCAGCAGTCGGGACAGGGCAGGCCACGAGCAGTACTTC. The chain links TRBV5-1 to TRBJ2-7, with 9 bases lining up with TRBD1. V dropped 5 bases and J dropped 5; count of bases not matched to a gene: 8. CDR3 length: 14 amino acids. Germline CDR1 is SGHRS and CDR2 is YFSETQ.

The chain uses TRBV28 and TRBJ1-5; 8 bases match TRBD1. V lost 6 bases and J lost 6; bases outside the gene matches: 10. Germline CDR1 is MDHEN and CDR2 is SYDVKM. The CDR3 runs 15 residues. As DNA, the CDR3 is TGTGCCAGCAGGAGAGACAGGGGATGGGGTCAGCCCCAGCATTTT. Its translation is CASRRDRGWGQPQHF.

The CDR3 nucleotides are TGCAGTGCTAGAGATAGTCCAGGGACGGATCAGCCCCAGCATTTT. Protein sequence: CSARDSPGTDQPQHF. The chain recombines TRBV20-1 with TRBJ1-5; D may be TRBD1 (5 bases). Germline V lookup: CDR1 DFQATT, CDR2 SNEGSKA (reference sequence). V was shortened by 0 bases and J by 5 bases, with 14 bases between the two germline ends. The length of the CDR3 is 15 residues.

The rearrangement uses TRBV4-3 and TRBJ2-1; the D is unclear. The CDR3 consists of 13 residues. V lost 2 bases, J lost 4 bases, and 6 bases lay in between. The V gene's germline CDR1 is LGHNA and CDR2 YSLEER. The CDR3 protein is CASSQYQYNEQFF. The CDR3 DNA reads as TGCGCCAGCAGCCAATATCAGTACAATGAGCAGTTCTTC.

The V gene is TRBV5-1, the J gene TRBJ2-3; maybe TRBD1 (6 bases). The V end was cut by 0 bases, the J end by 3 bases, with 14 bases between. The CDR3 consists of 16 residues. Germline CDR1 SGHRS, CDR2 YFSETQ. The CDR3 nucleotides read TGCGCCAGCAGCTTGGAGGCAGGGGTGTCTACAGATACGCAGTATTTT. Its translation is CASSLEAGVSTDTQYF.

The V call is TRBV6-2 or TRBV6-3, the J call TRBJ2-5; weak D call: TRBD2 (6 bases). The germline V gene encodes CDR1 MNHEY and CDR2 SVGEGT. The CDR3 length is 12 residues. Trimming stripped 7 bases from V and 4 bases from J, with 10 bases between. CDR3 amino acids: CASKGGTETQYF. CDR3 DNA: TGTGCCAGCAAAGGCGGGACAGAGACCCAGTACTTC.

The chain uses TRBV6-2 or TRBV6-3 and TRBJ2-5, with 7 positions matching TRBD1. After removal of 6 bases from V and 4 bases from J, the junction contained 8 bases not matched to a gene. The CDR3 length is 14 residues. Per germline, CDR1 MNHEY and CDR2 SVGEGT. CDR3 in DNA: TGTGCCAGCAGACCGGGACAGAGAGGAGAGACCCAGTACTTC. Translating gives CASRPGQRGETQYF.

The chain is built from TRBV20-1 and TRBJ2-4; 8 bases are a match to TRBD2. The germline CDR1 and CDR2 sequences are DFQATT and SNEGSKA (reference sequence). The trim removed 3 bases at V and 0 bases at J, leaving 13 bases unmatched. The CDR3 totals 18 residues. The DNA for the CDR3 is TGCAGTGCTAGCGCGGTAGCGGGGAACTTTTTAGCCAAAAACATTCAGTACTTC. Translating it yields CSASAVAGNFLAKNIQYF.

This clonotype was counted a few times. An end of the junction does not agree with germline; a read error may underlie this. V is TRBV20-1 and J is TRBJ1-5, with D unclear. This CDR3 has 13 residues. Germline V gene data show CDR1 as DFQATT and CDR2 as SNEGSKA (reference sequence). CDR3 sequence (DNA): TGCAGTGCTACCCCTTATAGCAATCGGCCCCAGCATTTT. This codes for CSATPYSNRPQHF.

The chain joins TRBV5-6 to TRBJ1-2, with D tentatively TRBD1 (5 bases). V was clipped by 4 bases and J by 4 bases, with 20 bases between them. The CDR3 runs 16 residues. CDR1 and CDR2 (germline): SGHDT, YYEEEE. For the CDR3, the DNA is TGTGCCAGCAGCCGTCAACACCTCGGGACCCTCTATGGCTACACCTTC. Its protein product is CASSRQHLGTLYGYTF.

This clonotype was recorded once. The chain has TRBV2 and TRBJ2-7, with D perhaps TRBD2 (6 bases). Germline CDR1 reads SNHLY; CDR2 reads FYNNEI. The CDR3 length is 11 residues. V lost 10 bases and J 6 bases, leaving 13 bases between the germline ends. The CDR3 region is CANRRLGEQYF. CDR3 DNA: TGTGCCAACAGACGACTAGGCGAGCAGTACTTC.

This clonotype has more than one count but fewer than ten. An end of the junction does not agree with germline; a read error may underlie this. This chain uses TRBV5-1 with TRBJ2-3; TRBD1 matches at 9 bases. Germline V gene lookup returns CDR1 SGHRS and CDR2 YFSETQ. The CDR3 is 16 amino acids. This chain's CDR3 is CANSLVGQGDTDTQYF. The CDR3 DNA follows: TGCGCCAACAGCTTGGTGGGACAGGGCGACACAGATACGCAGTATTTT.

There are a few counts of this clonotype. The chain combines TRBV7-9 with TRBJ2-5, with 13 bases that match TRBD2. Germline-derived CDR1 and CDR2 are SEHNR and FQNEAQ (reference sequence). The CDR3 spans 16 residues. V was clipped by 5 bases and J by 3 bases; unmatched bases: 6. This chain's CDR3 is CASSATGTSGEETQYF. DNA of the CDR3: TGTGCCAGCAGCGCTACCGGGACTAGCGGGGAAGAGACCCAGTACTTC.

DNA of the CDR3: TGCAGTGCTGGCTTGACTAGCTCTCCCTACAATGAGCAGTTCTTC. Residues: CSAGLTSSPYNEQFF. The chain recombines TRBV20-1 with TRBJ2-1, with TRBD2 matching 7 bases. The ends lost 5 bases at V and 2 bases at J; junction bases unmatched: 9. Germline V gives CDR1 DFQATT, CDR2 SNEGSKA (reference sequence). The CDR3 consists of 15 residues.

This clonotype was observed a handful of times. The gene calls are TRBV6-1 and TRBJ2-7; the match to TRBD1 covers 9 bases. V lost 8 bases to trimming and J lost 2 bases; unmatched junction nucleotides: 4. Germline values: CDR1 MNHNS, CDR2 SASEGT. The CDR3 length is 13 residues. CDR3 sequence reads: CASGQGTPYEQYF. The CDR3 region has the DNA TGTGCCAGCGGACAGGGGACCCCCTACGAGCAGTACTTC.

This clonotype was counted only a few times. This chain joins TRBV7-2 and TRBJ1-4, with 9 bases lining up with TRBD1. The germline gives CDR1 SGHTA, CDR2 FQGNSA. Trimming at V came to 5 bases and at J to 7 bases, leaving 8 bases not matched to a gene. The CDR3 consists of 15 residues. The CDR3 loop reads CASSPDRGLGEKLFF. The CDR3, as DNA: TGTGCCAGCAGCCCGGACAGGGGTCTGGGTGAAAAACTGTTTTTT.

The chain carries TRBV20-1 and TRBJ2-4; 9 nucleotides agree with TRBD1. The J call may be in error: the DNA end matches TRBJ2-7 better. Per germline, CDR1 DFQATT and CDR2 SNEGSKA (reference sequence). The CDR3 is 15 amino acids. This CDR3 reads CSARDPGTGTYEQYF. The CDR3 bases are TGCAGTGCTAGAGACCCGGGGACAGGGACCTACGAGCAGTACTTC.

The CDR3 bases are TGTGCCATCAGTAGCTCGCATTCGAACACTGAAGCTTTCTTT. This gives the protein CAISSSHSNTEAFF. The rearrangement links TRBV10-3 to TRBJ1-1, with D unclear. There are 14 residues in the CDR3. Germline-derived CDR1 and CDR2 are ENHRY and SYGVKD. Trimming shortened V by 5 bases and J by 1 base, and 11 bases separated the two germline ends.

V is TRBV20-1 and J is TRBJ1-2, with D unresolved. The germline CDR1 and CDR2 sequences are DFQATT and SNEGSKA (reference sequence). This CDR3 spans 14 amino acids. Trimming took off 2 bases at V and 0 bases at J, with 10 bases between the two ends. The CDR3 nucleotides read TGCAGTGCTAGAATTGGCGGAACTAACTATGGCTACACCTTC. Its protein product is CSARIGGTNYGYTF.

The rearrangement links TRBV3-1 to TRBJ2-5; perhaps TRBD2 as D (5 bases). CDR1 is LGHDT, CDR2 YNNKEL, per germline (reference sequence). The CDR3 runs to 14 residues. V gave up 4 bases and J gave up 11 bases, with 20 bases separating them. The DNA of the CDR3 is TGTGCCAGCAGCCCCAAATCGTCGAAAAGGGAGCAGTACTTC. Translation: CASSPKSSKREQYF.

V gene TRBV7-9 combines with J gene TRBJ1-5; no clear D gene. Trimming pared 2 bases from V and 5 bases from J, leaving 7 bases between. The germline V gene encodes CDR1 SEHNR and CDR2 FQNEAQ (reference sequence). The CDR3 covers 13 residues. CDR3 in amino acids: CASSLWVDQPQHF. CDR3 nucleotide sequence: TGTGCCAGCAGCTTATGGGTTGATCAGCCCCAGCATTTT.

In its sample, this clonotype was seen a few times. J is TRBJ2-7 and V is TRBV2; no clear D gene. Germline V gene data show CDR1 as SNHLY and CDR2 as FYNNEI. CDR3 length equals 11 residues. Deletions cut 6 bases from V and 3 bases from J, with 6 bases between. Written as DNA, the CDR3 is TGTGCCAGCAGGGCTAACTACGAGCAGTACTTC. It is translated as CASRANYEQYF.

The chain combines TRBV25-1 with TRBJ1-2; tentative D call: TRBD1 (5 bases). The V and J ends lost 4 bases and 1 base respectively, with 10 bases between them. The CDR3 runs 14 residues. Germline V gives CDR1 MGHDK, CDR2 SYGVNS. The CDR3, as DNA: TGTGCCAGCAGTGTGGACATCTTTAACTATGGCTACACCTTC. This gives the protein CASSVDIFNYGYTF.

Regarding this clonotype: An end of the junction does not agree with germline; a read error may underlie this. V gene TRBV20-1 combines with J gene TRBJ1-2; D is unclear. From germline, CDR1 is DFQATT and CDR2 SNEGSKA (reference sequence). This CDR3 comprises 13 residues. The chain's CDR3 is CSASRIPNYSYTF. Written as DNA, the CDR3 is TGCAGTGCTAGCAGAATTCCTAACTATAGCTACACCTTC.

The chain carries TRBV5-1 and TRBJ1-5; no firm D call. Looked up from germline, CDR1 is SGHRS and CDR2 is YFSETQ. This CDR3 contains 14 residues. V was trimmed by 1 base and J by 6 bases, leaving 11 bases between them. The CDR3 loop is CASSLLPMGQPQHF. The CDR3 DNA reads TGCGCCAGCAGCTTGTTGCCCATGGGTCAGCCCCAGCATTTT.

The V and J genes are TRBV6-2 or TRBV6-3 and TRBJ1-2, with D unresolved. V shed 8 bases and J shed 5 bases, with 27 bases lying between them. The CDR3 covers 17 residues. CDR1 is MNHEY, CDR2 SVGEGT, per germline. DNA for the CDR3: TGTGCCAGCTCTGGGCCCCCACAGTGGTCCGTGTGGTATGGCTACACCTTC. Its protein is CASSGPPQWSVWYGYTF.

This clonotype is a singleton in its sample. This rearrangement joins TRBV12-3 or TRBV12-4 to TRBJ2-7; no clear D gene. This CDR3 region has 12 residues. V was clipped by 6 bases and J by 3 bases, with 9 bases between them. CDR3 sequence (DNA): TGTGCCAGCAGACTTGGCAGCTACGAGCAGTACTTC. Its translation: CASRLGSYEQYF.

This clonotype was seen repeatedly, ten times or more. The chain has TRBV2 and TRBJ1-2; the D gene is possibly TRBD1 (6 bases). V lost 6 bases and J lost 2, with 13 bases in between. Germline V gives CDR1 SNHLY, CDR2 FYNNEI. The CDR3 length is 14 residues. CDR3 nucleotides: TGTGCCAGCAGGGAGGGCAGGGGAAACTATGGCTACACCTTC. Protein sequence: CASREGRGNYGYTF.

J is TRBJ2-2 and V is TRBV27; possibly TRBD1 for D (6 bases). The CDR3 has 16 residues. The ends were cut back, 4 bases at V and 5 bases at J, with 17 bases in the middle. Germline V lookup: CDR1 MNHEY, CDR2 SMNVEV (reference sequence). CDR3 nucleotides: TGTGCCAGCAGTTCTTACACAGGGACACGAACCGGGGAGCTGTTTTTT. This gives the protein CASSSYTGTRTGELFF.

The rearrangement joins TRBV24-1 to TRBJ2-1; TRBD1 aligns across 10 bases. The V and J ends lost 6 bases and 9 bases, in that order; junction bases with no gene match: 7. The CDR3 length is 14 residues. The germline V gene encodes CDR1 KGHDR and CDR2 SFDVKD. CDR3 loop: CATSHRGQGGEQFF. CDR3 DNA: TGTGCCACCAGTCACCGAGGACAGGGGGGTGAGCAGTTCTTC.